These 29 T cell receptor beta chains share one sample of origin, sequenced in a study of blood T cell repertoires in COVID-19 (dated by TCRdb to 2019 to 2021). The library was produced with the immunoSEQ multiplex PCR assay. Here the immuneACCESS table is served through TCRdb, limited to in-frame sequences with V and J called. Missing clones are a known gap in these copies; in checked studies unresolved V genes cover under half, and the rest lacks a known reason. The sample data list about 250,000 clones, and more than 70% of these were observed just once. Of the sample, approximately 6% is held by the ten largest clones. The sample comprised peripheral blood. The receptors were sampled from a woman in her 30s with COVID-19, enrolled during active disease.

CDR3 sequence reads: CPTQRVSGTGRVYEKLFF. CDR3 coding DNA: TGTCCCACCCAAAGGGTATCCGGGACAGGGAGGGTTTACGAAAAACTGTTTTTT. The V call is TRBV2, the J call TRBJ1-4; TRBD1 agrees at 9 bases. The length of the CDR3 is 18 residues. The germline gives CDR1 SNHLY, CDR2 FYNNEI.

CDR3 nucleotide sequence: TGCGCCAGCAGCTTAGGAGGCGGGGGTTACACAGATACGCAGTATTTT. Its translation: CASSLGGGGYTDTQYF. J is TRBJ2-3 and V is TRBV5-1, with 7 bases matching TRBD2. The V gene end was trimmed by 2 bases and the J gene end by 2 bases; junction bases not matched to a gene: 8. CDR1 and CDR2 (germline): SGHRS, YFSETQ. The CDR3 length is 16 residues.

For the CDR3, the DNA is TGTGCCAGCAGCTTAGACCAGGACAGGGATAATGAAAAACTGTTTTTT. Its translation: CASSLDQDRDNEKLFF. The chain recombines TRBV7-9 with TRBJ1-4; 8 bases agree with TRBD1. This CDR3 has 16 residues. V dropped 1 base and J dropped 4; count of bases not matched to a gene: 5. The germline V gene has CDR1 SEHNR and CDR2 FQNEAQ (reference sequence).

This chain connects TRBV2 to TRBJ2-1; perhaps TRBD1 as D (7 bases). Germline CDR1 SNHLY, CDR2 FYNNEI. The CDR3 has 16 residues. The germline V and J ends were trimmed by 7 bases and 4 bases, with 20 bases remaining between them. CDR3 in DNA: TGTGCCAGCACCCTTGCGGGGACAGTGCGGTACAATGAGCAGTTCTTC. The encoded protein is CASTLAGTVRYNEQFF. The full variable domain, in which reference TRBV2 and TRBJ2-1 provide the parts outside the CDR3, is EPEVTQTPSHQVTQMGQEVILRCVPISNHLYFYWYRQILGQKVEFLVSFYNNEISEKSEIFDDQFSVERPDGSNFTLKIRSTKLEDSAMYFCASTLAGTVRYNEQFFGPGTRLTVL.

This chain uses TRBV5-1 with TRBJ1-4; tentatively, D is TRBD1 (6 bases). The CDR3 has 15 amino acids. Looked up from germline, CDR1 is SGHRS and CDR2 is YFSETQ. Trimming stripped 0 bases from V and 1 base from J, with 7 bases between. The CDR3: CASSLGGQTNEKLFF. CDR3 DNA sequence: TGCGCCAGCAGCTTGGGGGGGCAAACTAATGAAAAACTGTTTTTT.

CDR3 coding DNA: TGTGCCAGCAGCTTAGGGACTCTGAGGGCCGGGGAGCTGTTTTTT. Protein product: CASSLGTLRAGELFF. The V call is TRBV7-8, the J call TRBJ2-2; a weak D match, TRBD2 (5 bases). This CDR3 region has 15 residues. Between the trimmed V and J ends, which lost 1 base and 6 bases, there was a span of 12 bases. Germline V gene sequence: CDR1 SGHVS, CDR2 FQNEAQ.

V gene TRBV13 combines with J gene TRBJ1-4; possibly TRBD1 for D (6 bases). Trimming left V 0 bases short and J 8 bases short, with 10 bases between. Germline assignment: CDR1 PRHDT and CDR2 FYEKMQ (reference sequence). The CDR3 sequence is 14 residues long. The CDR3 here is CASSLGGALEKLFF. In DNA, the CDR3 is TGTGCCAGCAGCTTAGGGGGGGCCCTGGAAAAACTGTTTTTT.

The chain employs TRBV19 and TRBJ2-1; 11 bases are shared with TRBD2. CDR1 is LNHDA and CDR2 is SQIVND in the germline V gene (reference sequence). There are 19 residues in the CDR3. After removal of 3 bases from V and 9 bases from J, the junction contained 19 bases not matched to a gene. CDR3 nucleotides: TGTGCCAGTAGTATCGTAGGGATAGCGGGGGGGCCGAGGTCGGCTGAGCAGTTCTTC. Residues: CASSIVGIAGGPRSAEQFF.

CDR3 loop: CASSFQGLYEQYF. Written as DNA, the CDR3 is TGTGCCAGCAGCTTTCAGGGCCTCTACGAGCAGTACTTC. The chain couples TRBV5-6 to TRBJ2-7, with D tentatively TRBD1 (5 bases). There are 13 residues in the CDR3. Germline lookup yields CDR1 SGHDT and CDR2 YYEEEE. Between the trimmed V and J ends, which lost 2 bases and 3 bases, there was a span of 9 bases. The whole variable domain, filled in from reference TRBV5-6 and TRBJ2-7, reads DAGVTQSPTHLIKTRGQQVTLRCSPKSGHDTVSWYQQALGQGPQFIFQYYEEEERQRGNFPDRFSGHQFPNYSSELNVNALLLGDSALYLCASSFQGLYEQYFGPGTRLTVT.

The rearrangement joins TRBV19 to TRBJ2-1; 8 nucleotides line up with TRBD1. The CDR3 runs 14 residues. J gave up 9 bases and V 6 bases, and 10 bases lay outside the gene matches. The germline CDR1 and CDR2 sequences are LNHDA and SQIVND (reference sequence). This chain's CDR3 is CASSLTGGEGEQFF. DNA of the CDR3: TGTGCCAGTAGCCTAACAGGGGGAGAGGGTGAGCAGTTCTTC.

This chain uses TRBV27 with TRBJ1-1, with D perhaps TRBD1 (5 bases). CDR1 is MNHEY and CDR2 is SMNVEV in the germline V gene (reference sequence). Trimming cost V 6 bases and J 11 bases, with 16 bases left between them. There are 12 residues in the CDR3. CDR3 sequence: CASRGGGSNAFF. The CDR3 region has the DNA TGTGCCAGCAGGGGGGGAGGGAGCAACGCTTTCTTT.

The chain combines TRBV18 with TRBJ2-1; 7 nucleotides align to TRBD2. After removal of 6 bases from V and 0 bases from J, the junction contained 5 bases not matched to a gene. Looked up from germline, CDR1 is KGHSH and CDR2 is LQKENI. This CDR3 is 15 amino acids long. The CDR3 sequence is CASSPGTNSYNEQFF. DNA for the CDR3: TGTGCCAGCTCGCCCGGGACTAACTCCTACAATGAGCAGTTCTTC.

The rearrangement joins TRBV28 to TRBJ1-2; D uncertain. Per germline, CDR1 MDHEN and CDR2 SYDVKM. V shed 7 bases and J shed 3 bases, with 24 bases lying between them. The length of the CDR3 is 17 residues. The CDR3 sequence is CASTPSTGAGTDYGYTF. DNA of the CDR3: TGTGCCAGCACCCCCTCTACCGGCGCGGGAACGGACTATGGCTACACCTTC.

The chain recombines TRBV27 with TRBJ2-7; TRBD1 aligns across 9 bases. This CDR3 is 15 amino acids long. The trim removed 0 bases at V and 5 bases at J, leaving 5 bases unmatched. Per germline, CDR1 MNHEY and CDR2 SMNVEV (reference sequence). This CDR3 reads CASSLSPGQGNEQYF. CDR3 sequence (DNA): TGTGCCAGCAGTTTATCCCCTGGACAGGGGAACGAGCAGTACTTC.

The rearrangement joins TRBV19 to TRBJ2-2; maybe TRBD1 (5 bases). CDR1 is LNHDA and CDR2 is SQIVND in the germline V gene (reference sequence). Trimming pared 4 bases from V and 3 bases from J, leaving 9 bases between. The CDR3 sequence is 14 residues long. CDR3 amino acids: CASSTGRDTGELFF. Here the CDR3 DNA reads TGTGCCAGTAGTACGGGCAGGGACACCGGGGAGCTGTTTTTT.

The chain employs TRBV10-3 and TRBJ1-3; 7 nucleotides match TRBD1. The germline V gene encodes CDR1 ENHRY and CDR2 SYGVKD. There are 15 residues in the CDR3. The V and J ends lost 5 bases and 1 base, in that order; junction bases with no gene match: 5. CDR3 loop: CAISNRGSSGNTIYF. The CDR3 nucleotides read TGTGCCATCAGTAACAGGGGCTCTTCTGGAAACACCATATATTTT.

The V gene is TRBV12-5, the J gene TRBJ2-3; TRBD1 aligns across 7 bases. CDR1 LGHNT and CDR2 FRNRAP come from the germline V gene. With V trimmed by 1 base and J by 2 bases, 6 bases remained unmatched. This CDR3 has 16 amino acids. CDR3 loop: CASGLGHRGNTDTQYF. CDR3 bases: TGTGCTAGTGGTTTGGGGCACAGGGGAAACACAGATACGCAGTATTTT.

The rearrangement joins TRBV7-2 to TRBJ1-5; tentative D call: TRBD1 (6 bases). The CDR3 has 15 amino acids. Trimming stripped 0 bases from V and 3 bases from J, with 9 bases between. CDR1 SGHTA and CDR2 FQGNSA come from the germline V gene. CDR3 nucleotides: TGTGCCAGCAGCTTAGCGGGGGCTAACAATCAGCCCCAGCATTTT. The encoded protein is CASSLAGANNQPQHF.

The chain links TRBV12-3 or TRBV12-4 to TRBJ2-1; D not resolved. V dropped 8 bases and J dropped 7 bases, with 12 bases sitting between them. This CDR3 spans 12 amino acids. This CDR3 is CASALVRNEQFF. The CDR3 bases are TGTGCCAGCGCGCTAGTTAGGAATGAGCAGTTCTTC.

The rearrangement links TRBV7-9 to TRBJ2-7, with TRBD2 identical over 7 bases. V trimming: 1 base; J trimming: 3 bases; junction bases outside the gene matches: 6. The germline V gene encodes CDR1 SEHNR and CDR2 FQNEAQ (reference sequence). This CDR3 is built from 15 residues. CDR3 sequence: CASSLGSWEGYEQYF. CDR3 in DNA: TGTGCCAGCAGCTTAGGATCTTGGGAGGGCTACGAGCAGTACTTC.

The V gene is TRBV12-5, the J gene TRBJ2-2; 7 bases are a match to TRBD1. CDR1 is LGHNT, CDR2 FRNRAP, per germline. The CDR3 totals 15 residues. J lost 2 bases, V lost 1 base, and 1 base had no gene match. The chain's CDR3 is CASGLGQGNTGELFF. For the CDR3, the DNA is TGTGCTAGTGGTTTGGGACAGGGAAACACCGGGGAGCTGTTTTTT.

The V gene is TRBV15, the J gene TRBJ2-2; 9 bases fit TRBD2. There are 15 residues in the CDR3. The V gene end was trimmed by 5 bases and the J gene end by 2 bases; junction bases not matched to a gene: 3. Germline CDR1 is LNHNV and CDR2 is YYDKDF (reference sequence). CDR3 in DNA: TGTGCCACCAGCCCCCTAGCGGGAAACACCGGGGAGCTGTTTTTT. This gives the protein CATSPLAGNTGELFF.

The chain couples TRBV10-2 to TRBJ2-1; TRBD2 might be the D (6 bases). This CDR3 region has 12 residues. Germline V gene data show CDR1 as WSHSY and CDR2 as SAAADI. Trimming left V 10 bases short and J 7 bases short, with 14 bases between. In DNA form, the CDR3 reads TGCGCCACCTGGGCCGGGGGAAATGAGCAGTTCTTC. As protein: CATWAGGNEQFF.

This clone appeared a single time. The chain joins TRBV28 to TRBJ2-1; TRBD1 matches 9 bases. With V trimmed by 5 bases and J by 8 bases, 7 bases remained unmatched. The germline V gene encodes CDR1 MDHEN and CDR2 SYDVKM. There are 14 residues in the CDR3. The CDR3: CASSTPDRGYEQFF. The CDR3 nucleotides are TGTGCCAGCAGTACCCCCGACAGGGGGTATGAGCAGTTCTTC.

The gene calls are TRBV24-1 and TRBJ2-4, with D perhaps TRBD2 (6 bases). This CDR3 has 13 residues. Per germline, CDR1 KGHDR and CDR2 SFDVKD. The germline V and J ends were trimmed by 4 bases and 6 bases, with 9 bases remaining between them. The CDR3 region is CATSEEGRNIQYF. CDR3 sequence (DNA): TGTGCCACCAGTGAGGAGGGGAGAAACATTCAGTACTTC.

The V call is TRBV12-3 or TRBV12-4, the J call TRBJ2-3; D call uncertain. The V end was cut by 7 bases, the J end by 4 bases, with 9 bases between. CDR3 length: 12 residues. The CDR3 here is CASKRSADTQYF. The CDR3 DNA follows: TGTGCCAGCAAGAGGTCAGCAGATACGCAGTATTTT.

The chain is built from TRBV2 and TRBJ1-2; no firm D call. V was trimmed by 3 bases and J by 2 bases, leaving 7 bases between them. In germline, CDR1 is SNHLY, CDR2 FYNNEI. The CDR3 has 13 amino acids. CDR3 nucleotides: TGTGCCAGCAGTGAGCGGAGAAACTATGGCTACACCTTC. It translates to CASSERRNYGYTF.

The chain employs TRBV6-6 and TRBJ1-4, with D maybe TRBD1 (6 bases). V was trimmed by 5 bases and J by 7 bases, leaving 14 bases between them. Germline V gene lookup returns CDR1 MNHNY and CDR2 SVGAGI (reference sequence). The CDR3 covers 14 residues. CDR3 residues: CASSPYRDGEKLFF. The CDR3 coding sequence is TGTGCCAGCAGTCCTTACAGGGATGGTGAAAAACTGTTTTTT.

The CDR3 sequence is CASSVDRRTNQPQHF. Here the CDR3 DNA reads TGTGCCAGCAGCGTGGACAGGCGTACTAATCAGCCCCAGCATTTT. The gene calls are TRBV7-8 and TRBJ1-5; 7 positions match TRBD1. Trimming at V came to 5 bases and at J to 4 bases, leaving 8 bases not matched to a gene. The CDR3 spans 15 residues. Germline CDR1 SGHVS, CDR2 FQNEAQ.